Sequencing of this T cell receptor beta chain was carried out in a study of glioma-infiltrating T cells (dated by TCRdb to between 2015 and 2016). Some background on the complete study: Glioma tissue, non-neoplastic brain tissue and matched peripheral blood mononuclear cells were used as sources from which TCR alpha- and beta-chain repertoires were sequenced. Three low-grade glioma patients, fewer than 10 primary glioblastoma patients and three non-glioma patients contributing non-neoplastic brain tissue were included in the paired cohort. To measure how far tissue and blood T-cell populations diverged, each tissue-infiltrating repertoire was compared against the peripheral blood repertoire of the same patient. General findings and caveats noted by the study authors: The group comparisons were based on small numbers of patients: three non-neoplastic, three low-grade glioma and roughly eight glioblastoma patients. VJ-independent divergence between tissue and blood was lower than expected in non-neoplastic patients but higher than expected in all gliomas, particularly low-grade gliomas. Very few CDR3 sequences were shared between tissue and blood, attributed to high CDR3 diversity and limited sampling.

Remarks on this clonotype: Its antigen remains undetermined. This may be a read error, as it is one base from a much larger clone. In this CDR3 the conserved last residue, phenylalanine or tryptophan, is missing, so a read error is likely.

TCR alpha and beta CDR3 regions were amplified with the iRepertoire nested amplicon-rescue multiplex PCR (arm-PCR) platform from RNA. For one-step reverse transcription and amplification, about 85-450 ng of tissue mRNA or PBMC total RNA was used as input. After bead purification, a secondary multiplex PCR added Illumina adapters, and libraries were gel-purified between 200 and 400 bp. The libraries contained internal 6-nucleotide barcodes that were used for demultiplexing. Sequencing of the libraries was done on an Illumina MiSeq using 2x220 or 2x250 nucleotide paired-end reads. For the original study's pipeline: Paired reads were merged using FLASH 1.2.11 and were aligned to the GRCh37 human genome using BWA-MEM, after which TRA and TRB reads were extracted. For V and J assignment, an IMGT-derived reference of cassette sequences and CDR3 motifs that included pseudogenes was used. Reads were translated in three frames, and productive CDR3s were defined as those with a C...FGXG motif and no stop codons. A clonotype was defined as a unique combination of a V-J cassette pair and a CDR3 amino acid sequence. Filtering of reads was based on Hamming distance, with the threshold set by the sequence error rate of each sample in mapped regions. TCRdb itself trimmed the public reads at Q25 with fastp, ran MiXCR and retained productive beta chains. When rows share a CDR3 protein, they turn into one entry using the most common DNA and genes. The V and J calls and clone size are TCRdb's, not the authors'. The sample profile shows about 89,000 distinct CDR3 sequences; about 23% of them were found once. Over 5% of the sample rests with the top ten.

The germline V gene provides CDR1 SGHVS and CDR2 FNYEAQ. A total of 13 residues make up the CDR3, ends included. CDR3 DNA is the only sequence kept; it has 39 bases, read in frame from the first base. V is shortened by 1 base, J by 1 base, and the region joining them spans 4 bases. The sequence is built from TRBV7-6 and TRBJ2-5; no D gene can be assigned with confidence. The sequence derives from a human donor with low-grade glioma or glioblastoma, undergoing nonglioma brain surgery, or in good health (not recorded which). The sequencing sample was made of glioma tissue, nonneoplastic brain tissue, or PBMCs (not recorded which). Here the CDR3 is given as CASSLDSQETQYL. The DNA sequence is as follows: TGTGCCAGCAGCTTAGACTCCCAAGAGACCCAGTACCTC.